This entry features one T cell receptor beta chain sequence. A single count supports this clone. Its antigen is not yet known. No base quality information exists; no much larger clone differs at one position. TCRbeta CDR3 regions were amplified from genomic DNA by means of the immunoSEQ Assay, a bias-controlled multiplex PCR. The study's own analysis went as follows. Within the assay, amplification of reference gene primers was used to estimate how many nucleated cells each sample contained. To quantify the absolute abundance of each unique TCRbeta CDR3 rearrangement, sequence reads were collapsed and filtered. For each sample, productive Simpson clonality was calculated as the square root of Simpson's diversity index across productive rearrangements. The immuneACCESS repertoire file appears here via TCRdb, limited to in-frame rearrangements. These files lack a portion of the clones; in checked studies, under half of the deficit traces to unresolved V genes, and the cause of the others is not known. D and trimming come from the DNA, and the V and J calls and clone size come from that table. The table for this sample lists approximately 120,000 clones; approximately 87% of them were counted only once. In total, the top ten clones hold 18% of the sample.

The V and J ends are trimmed by 2 bases and 8 bases, leaving 12 bases between them. The germline V gene gives CDR1 as KGHDR and CDR2 as SFDVKD. Reading from cysteine to phenylalanine, the CDR3 counts 14 amino acids. Of the read, only the CDR3 DNA is kept; its 42 bases are in frame from base 1. This record comes from a study of blood T cell repertoires in COVID-19 (TCRdb year 2020). For context, the study as a whole: Collaborator samples came from the United States, Italy and Spain and covered acute and convalescent phases of COVID-19. A de-identified subject ID, COVID-19 status, age in years and sex were almost always included in the sample metadata. The samples were drawn from the first 160 participants of the ongoing ImmuneRACE study and from more than 1,000 subjects provided by 6 global collaborators. The material from the prospective study consisted of cDNA or gDNA derived from T cells, B-cell-depleted T cells, or PBMCs. The repertoires were made available in a free public database intended to serve as a resource for research on the immune response to SARS-CoV-2. Where HLA class I and class II types were available, the types were taken from metadata supplied by the sample provider, not from assay-based typing. Deeply sampled blood TCRbeta repertoires from subjects exposed to, actively infected with, or recovered from COVID-19 were included in the dataset.

Whole blood was collected in K2EDTA tubes by collaborating institutions according to the institutions' own protocols. For TCRbeta analysis, collaborators shipped samples as frozen whole blood, isolated PBMCs, or DNA extracted from either of those sample types. Overall study results and their limits: The quantity of clinical and demographic metadata differed by source and by participant and was supplied without curation.

In this chain, TRBV24-1 is recombined with TRBJ2-1; the D segment cannot be called with confidence. Material: peripheral blood. The clonotype was recovered from a woman in her sixties or seventies with acute or convalescent COVID-19. For the CDR3, the sequence is CATSDYPPSDEQFF. The DNA sequence reads TGTGCCACCAGTGATTACCCCCCGTCGGATGAGCAGTTCTTC.